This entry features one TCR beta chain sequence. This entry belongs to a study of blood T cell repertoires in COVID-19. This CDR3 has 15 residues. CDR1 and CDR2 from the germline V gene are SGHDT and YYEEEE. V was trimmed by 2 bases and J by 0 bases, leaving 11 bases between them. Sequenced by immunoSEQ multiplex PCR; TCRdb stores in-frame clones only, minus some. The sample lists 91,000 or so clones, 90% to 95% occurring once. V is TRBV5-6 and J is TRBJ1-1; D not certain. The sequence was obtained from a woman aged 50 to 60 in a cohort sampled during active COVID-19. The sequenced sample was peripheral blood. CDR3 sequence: CASSLVSNMNTEAFF. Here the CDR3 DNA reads TGTGCCAGCAGCTTAGTCTCGAACATGAACACTGAAGCTTTCTTT.